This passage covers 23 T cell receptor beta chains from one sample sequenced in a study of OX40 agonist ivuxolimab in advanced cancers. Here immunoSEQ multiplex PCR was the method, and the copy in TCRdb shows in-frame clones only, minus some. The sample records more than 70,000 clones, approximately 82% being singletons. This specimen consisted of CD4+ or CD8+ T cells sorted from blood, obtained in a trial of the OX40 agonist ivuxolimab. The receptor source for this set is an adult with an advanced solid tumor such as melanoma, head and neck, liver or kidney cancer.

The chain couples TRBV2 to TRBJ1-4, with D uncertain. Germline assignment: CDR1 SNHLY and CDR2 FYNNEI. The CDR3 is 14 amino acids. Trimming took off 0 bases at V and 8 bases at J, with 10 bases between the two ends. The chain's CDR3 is CASSEARGKEKLFF. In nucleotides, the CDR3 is TGTGCCAGCAGTGAAGCTCGAGGAAAAGAAAAACTGTTTTTT.

The DNA of the CDR3 is TGTGCCAGTAGTATGGGGGACTTTGGAACTGAAGCTTTCTTT. It is translated as CASSMGDFGTEAFF. This sequence joins TRBV19 and TRBJ1-1; D might be TRBD1 (5 bases). Germline loops: CDR1 LNHDA, CDR2 SQIVND (reference sequence). V was trimmed by 3 bases and J by 5 bases, leaving 13 bases between them. CDR3 size: 14 residues.

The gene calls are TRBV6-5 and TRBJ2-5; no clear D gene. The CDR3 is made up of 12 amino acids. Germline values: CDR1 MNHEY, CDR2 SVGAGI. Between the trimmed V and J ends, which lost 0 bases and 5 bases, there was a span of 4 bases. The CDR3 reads CASSYSFETQYF. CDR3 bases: TGTGCCAGCAGTTACTCTTTCGAGACCCAGTACTTC.

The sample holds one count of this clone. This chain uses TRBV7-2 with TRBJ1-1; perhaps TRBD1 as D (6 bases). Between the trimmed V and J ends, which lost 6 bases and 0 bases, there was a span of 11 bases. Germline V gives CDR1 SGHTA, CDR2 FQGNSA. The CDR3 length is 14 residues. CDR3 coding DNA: TGTGCCAGCAGTCGCGGGACACTGAACACTGAAGCTTTCTTT. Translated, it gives CASSRGTLNTEAFF.

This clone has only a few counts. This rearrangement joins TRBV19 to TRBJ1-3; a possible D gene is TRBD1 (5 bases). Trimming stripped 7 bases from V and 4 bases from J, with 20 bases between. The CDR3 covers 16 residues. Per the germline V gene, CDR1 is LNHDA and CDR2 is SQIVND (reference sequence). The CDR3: CASTQELTDGGNTIYF. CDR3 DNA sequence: TGTGCCAGTACCCAAGAACTGACAGATGGCGGAAACACCATATATTTT.

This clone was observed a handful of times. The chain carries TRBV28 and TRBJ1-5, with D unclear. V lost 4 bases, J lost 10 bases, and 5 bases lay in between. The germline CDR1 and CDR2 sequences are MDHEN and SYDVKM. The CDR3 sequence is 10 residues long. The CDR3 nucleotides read TGTGCCAGCAGTTCCCGACCCCAGCATTTT. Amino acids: CASSSRPQHF.

The CDR3 sequence is CASSQIDRYEQYF. DNA for the CDR3: TGTGCCAGCAGCCAGATAGACAGGTACGAGCAGTACTTC. This chain links TRBV14 with TRBJ2-7; D perhaps matches TRBD1 (6 bases). Germline lookup yields CDR1 SGHDN and CDR2 FVKESK. CDR3 length equals 13 residues. Trimming took 3 bases from V and 4 from J, leaving 10 bases between them.

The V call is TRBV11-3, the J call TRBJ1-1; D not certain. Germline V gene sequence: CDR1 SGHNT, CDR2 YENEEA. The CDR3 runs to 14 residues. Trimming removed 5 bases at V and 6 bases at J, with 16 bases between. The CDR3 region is CASSLGMNSAEAFF. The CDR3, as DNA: TGTGCCAGCAGCCTTGGGATGAATAGCGCTGAAGCTTTCTTT.

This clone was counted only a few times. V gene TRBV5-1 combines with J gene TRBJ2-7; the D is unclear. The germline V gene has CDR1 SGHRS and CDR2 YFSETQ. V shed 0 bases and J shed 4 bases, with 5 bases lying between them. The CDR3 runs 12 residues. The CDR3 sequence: CASSLDVYEQYF. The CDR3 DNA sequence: TGCGCCAGCAGCTTGGATGTTTACGAGCAGTACTTC.

DNA of the CDR3: TGTGCCAGCAGCTTGTTGGGGGCTGATGAAAAACTGTTTTTT. Translated, it gives CASSLLGADEKLFF. The rearrangement joins TRBV6-6 to TRBJ1-4; maybe TRBD1 (6 bases). Trimming removed 6 bases from V and 6 bases from J, with 14 bases in between. The CDR3 runs to 14 residues. Germline lookup yields CDR1 MNHNY and CDR2 SVGAGI (reference sequence).

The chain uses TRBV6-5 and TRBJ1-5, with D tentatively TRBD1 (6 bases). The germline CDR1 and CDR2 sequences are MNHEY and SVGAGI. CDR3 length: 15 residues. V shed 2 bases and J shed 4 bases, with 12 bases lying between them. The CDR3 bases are TGTGCCAGCAGTTACGGCAGGGGCTTAAATCAGCCCCAGCATTTT. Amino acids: CASSYGRGLNQPQHF.

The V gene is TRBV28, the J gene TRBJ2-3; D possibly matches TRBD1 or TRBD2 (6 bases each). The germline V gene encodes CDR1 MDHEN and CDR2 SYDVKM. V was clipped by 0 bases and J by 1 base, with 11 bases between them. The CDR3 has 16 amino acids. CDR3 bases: TGTGCCAGCAGTTTATGGGGGGGCGTCGGCACAGATACGCAGTATTTT. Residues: CASSLWGGVGTDTQYF. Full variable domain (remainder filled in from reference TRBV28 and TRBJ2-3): DVKVTQSSRYLVKRTGEKVFLECVQDMDHENMFWYRQDPGLGLRLIYFSYDVKMKEKGDIPEGYSVSREKKERFSLILESASTNQTSMYLCASSLWGGVGTDTQYFGPGTRLTVL.

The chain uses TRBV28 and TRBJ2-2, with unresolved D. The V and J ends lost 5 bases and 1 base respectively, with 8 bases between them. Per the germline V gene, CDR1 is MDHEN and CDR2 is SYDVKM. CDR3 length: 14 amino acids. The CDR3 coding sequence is TGTGCCAGCAGTCCTGCACAGAACACCGGGGAGCTGTTTTTT. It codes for CASSPAQNTGELFF.

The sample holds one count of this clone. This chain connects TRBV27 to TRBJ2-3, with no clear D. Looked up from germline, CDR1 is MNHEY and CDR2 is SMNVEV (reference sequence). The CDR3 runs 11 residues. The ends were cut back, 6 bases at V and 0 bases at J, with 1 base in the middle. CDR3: CASRSTDTQYF. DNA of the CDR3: TGTGCCAGCAGGAGCACAGATACGCAGTATTTT.

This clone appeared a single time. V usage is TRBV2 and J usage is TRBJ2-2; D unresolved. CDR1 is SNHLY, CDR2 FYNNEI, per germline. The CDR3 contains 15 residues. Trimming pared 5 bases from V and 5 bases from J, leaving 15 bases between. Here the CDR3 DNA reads TGTGCCAGCAGTCGCTTTAACCAGGAGACCGGGGAGCTGTTTTTT. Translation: CASSRFNQETGELFF.

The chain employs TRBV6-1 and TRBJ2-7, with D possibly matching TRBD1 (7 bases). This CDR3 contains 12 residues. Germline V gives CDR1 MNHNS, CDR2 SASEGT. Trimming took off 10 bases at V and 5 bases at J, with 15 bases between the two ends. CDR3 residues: CATRGVLNEQYF. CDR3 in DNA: TGTGCCACCAGGGGGGTTTTGAACGAGCAGTACTTC.

This CDR3 reads CASSLEGNSYEQYF. CDR3 bases: TGCGCCAGCAGCTTGGAAGGGAACTCCTACGAGCAGTACTTC. The V and J genes are TRBV5-1 and TRBJ2-7; D gene unclear. Germline assignment: CDR1 SGHRS and CDR2 YFSETQ. This CDR3 has 14 amino acids. V lost 0 bases, J lost 0 bases, and 7 bases lay in between.

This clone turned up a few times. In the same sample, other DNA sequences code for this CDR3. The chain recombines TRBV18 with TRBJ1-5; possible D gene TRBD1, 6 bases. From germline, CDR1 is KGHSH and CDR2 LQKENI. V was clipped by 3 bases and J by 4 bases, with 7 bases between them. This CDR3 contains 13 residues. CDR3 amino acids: CASSPGQNQPQHF. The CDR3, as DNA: TGTGCCAGCTCACCCGGACAGAATCAGCCCCAGCATTTT.

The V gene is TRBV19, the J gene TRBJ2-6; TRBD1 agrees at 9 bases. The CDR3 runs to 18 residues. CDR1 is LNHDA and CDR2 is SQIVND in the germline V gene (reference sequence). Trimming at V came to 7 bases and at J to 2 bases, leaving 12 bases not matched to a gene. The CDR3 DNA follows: TGTGCCAGTATGAGTTGGACAGGGGTTAGGGCTGGGGCCAACGTCCTGACTTTC. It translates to CASMSWTGVRAGANVLTF.

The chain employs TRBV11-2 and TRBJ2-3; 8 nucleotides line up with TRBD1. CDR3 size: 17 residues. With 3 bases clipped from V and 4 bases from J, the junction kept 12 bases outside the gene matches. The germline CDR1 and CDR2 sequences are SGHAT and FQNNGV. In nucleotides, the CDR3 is TGTGCCAGCAGCTTTGGACAGGGCCGAACGGTGGCAGATACGCAGTATTTT. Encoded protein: CASSFGQGRTVADTQYF.

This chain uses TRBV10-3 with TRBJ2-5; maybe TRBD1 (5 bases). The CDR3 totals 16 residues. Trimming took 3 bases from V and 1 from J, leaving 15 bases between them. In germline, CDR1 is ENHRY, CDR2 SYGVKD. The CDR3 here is CAISDRQGMPQETQYF. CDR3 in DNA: TGTGCCATCAGTGACAGGCAGGGAATGCCCCAAGAGACCCAGTACTTC.

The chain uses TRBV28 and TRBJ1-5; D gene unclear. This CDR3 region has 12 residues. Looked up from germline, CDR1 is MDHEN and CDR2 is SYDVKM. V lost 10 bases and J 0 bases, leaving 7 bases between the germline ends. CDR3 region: CATAGSNQPQHF. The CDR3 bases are TGTGCCACGGCCGGTAGCAATCAGCCCCAGCATTTT.

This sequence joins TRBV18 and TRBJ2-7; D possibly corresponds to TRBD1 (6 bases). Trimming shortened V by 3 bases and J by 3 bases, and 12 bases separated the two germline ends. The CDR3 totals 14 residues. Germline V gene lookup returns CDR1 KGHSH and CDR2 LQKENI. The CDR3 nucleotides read TGTGCCAGCTCACCCGCCCGGGACAACTACGAGCAGTACTTC. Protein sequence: CASSPARDNYEQYF.